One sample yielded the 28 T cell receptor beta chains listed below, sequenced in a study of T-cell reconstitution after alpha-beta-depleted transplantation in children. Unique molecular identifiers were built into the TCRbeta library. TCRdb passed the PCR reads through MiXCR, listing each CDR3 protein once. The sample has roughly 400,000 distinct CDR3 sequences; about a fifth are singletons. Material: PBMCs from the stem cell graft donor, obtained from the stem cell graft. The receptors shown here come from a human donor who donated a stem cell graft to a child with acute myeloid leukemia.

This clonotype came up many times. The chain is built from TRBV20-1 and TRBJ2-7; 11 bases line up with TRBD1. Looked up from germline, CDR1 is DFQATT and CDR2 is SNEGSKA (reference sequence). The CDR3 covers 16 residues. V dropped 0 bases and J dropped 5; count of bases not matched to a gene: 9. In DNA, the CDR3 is TGCAGTGCTAGAGATGTTCCGGGACAGGGGGTTAACGAGCAGTACTTC. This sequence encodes CSARDVPGQGVNEQYF.

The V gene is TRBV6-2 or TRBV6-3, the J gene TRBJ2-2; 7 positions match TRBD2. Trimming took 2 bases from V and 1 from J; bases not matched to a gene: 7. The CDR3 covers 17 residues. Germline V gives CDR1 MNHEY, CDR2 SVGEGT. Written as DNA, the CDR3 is TGTGCCAGCAGTTACCGCGGGGAGGGGAAGAACACCGGGGAGCTGTTTTTT. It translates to CASSYRGEGKNTGELFF.

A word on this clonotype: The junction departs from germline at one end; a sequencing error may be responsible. Here the CDR3 reads CAWSSEETQYF. The CDR3 nucleotides read TGTGCCTGGAGTTCGGAAGAGACCCAGTATTTC. The V and J genes are TRBV30 and TRBJ2-5, with no clear D. This CDR3 has 11 amino acids. Germline assignment: CDR1 GTSNPN and CDR2 SVGIG (reference sequence).

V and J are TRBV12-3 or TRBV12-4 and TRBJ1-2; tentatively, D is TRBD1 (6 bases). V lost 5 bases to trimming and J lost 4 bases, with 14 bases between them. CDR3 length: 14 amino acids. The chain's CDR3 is CASSPPTGSYGYTF. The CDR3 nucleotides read TGTGCCAGCAGTCCCCCGACAGGTTCCTATGGCTACACCTTC.

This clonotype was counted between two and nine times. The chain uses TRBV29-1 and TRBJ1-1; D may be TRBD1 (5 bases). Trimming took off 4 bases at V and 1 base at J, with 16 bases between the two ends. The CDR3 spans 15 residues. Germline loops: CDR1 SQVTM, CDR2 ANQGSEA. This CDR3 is CSVAGTGARNTEAFF. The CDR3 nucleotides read TGCAGCGTTGCGGGAACAGGCGCTAGGAACACTGAAGCTTTCTTT.

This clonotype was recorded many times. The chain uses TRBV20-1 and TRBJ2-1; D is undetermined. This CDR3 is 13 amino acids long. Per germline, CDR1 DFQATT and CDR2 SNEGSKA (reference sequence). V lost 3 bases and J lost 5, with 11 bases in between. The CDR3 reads CSASGPFNNEQFF. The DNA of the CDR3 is TGCAGTGCTAGTGGCCCGTTCAACAATGAGCAGTTCTTC.

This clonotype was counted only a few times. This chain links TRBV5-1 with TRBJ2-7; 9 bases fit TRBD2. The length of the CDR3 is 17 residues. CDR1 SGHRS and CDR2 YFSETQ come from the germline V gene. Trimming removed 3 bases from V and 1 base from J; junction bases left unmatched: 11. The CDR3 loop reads CASSWQRTSGFSYEQYF. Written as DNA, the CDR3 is TGCGCCAGCAGCTGGCAACGAACTAGCGGGTTTTCCTACGAGCAGTACTTC.

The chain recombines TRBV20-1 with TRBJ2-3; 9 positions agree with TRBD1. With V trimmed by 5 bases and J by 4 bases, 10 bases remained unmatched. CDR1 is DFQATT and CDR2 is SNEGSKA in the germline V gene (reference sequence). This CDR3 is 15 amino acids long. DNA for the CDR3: TGCAGTGCTCCTCCGGGACAGGGAACGGCAGATACGCAGTATTTT. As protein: CSAPPGQGTADTQYF.

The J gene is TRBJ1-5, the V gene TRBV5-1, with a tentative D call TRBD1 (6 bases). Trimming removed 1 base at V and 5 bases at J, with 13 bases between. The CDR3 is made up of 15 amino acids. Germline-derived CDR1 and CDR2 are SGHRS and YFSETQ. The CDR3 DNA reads TGCGCCAGCAGCTTGAACCGGGGGCCCGATCAGCCCCAGCATTTT. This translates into CASSLNRGPDQPQHF.

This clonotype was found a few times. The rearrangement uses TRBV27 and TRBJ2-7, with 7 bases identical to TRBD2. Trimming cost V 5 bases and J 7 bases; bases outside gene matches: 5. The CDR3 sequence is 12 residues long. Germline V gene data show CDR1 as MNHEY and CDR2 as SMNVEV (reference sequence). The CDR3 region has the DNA TGTGCCAGCAGTACCGGACTAGGAGAGCAGTACTTC. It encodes CASSTGLGEQYF.

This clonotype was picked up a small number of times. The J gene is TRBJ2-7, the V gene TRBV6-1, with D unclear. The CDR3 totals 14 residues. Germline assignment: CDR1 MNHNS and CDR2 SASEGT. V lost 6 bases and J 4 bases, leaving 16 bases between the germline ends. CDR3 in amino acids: CASRFLGTAYEQYF. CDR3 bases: TGTGCCAGCAGATTTCTAGGAACCGCGTACGAGCAGTACTTC.

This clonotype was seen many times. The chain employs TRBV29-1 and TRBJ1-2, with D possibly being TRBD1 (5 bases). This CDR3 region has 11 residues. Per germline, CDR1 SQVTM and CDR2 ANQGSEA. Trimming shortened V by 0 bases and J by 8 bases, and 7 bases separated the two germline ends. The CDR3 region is CSVEDREGYTF. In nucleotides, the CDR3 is TGCAGCGTTGAAGACAGGGAGGGCTACACCTTC.

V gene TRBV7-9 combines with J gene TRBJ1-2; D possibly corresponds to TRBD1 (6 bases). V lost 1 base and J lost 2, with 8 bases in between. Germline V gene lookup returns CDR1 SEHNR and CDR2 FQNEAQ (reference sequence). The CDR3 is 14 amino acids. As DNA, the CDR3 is TGTGCCAGCAGCTTAGAGACAGGCAACTATGGCTACACCTTC. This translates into CASSLETGNYGYTF.

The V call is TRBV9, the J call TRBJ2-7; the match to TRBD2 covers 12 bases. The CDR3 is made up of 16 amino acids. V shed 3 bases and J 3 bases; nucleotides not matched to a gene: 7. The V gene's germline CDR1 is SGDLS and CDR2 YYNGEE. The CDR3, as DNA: TGTGCCAGCAGCGCCGGGACTAGCGGGTTCCACTACGAGCAGTACTTC. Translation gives CASSAGTSGFHYEQYF. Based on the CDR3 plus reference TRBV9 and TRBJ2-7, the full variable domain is DSGVTQTPKHLITATGQRVTLRCSPRSGDLSVYWYQQSLDQGLQFLIQYYNGEERAKGNILERFSAQQFPDLHSELNLSSLELGDSALYFCASSAGTSGFHYEQYFGPGTRLTVT.

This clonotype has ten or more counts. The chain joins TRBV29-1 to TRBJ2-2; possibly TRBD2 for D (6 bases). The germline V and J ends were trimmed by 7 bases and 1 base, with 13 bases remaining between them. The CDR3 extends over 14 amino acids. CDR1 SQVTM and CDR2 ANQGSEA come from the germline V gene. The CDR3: CSGMGRGNTGELFF. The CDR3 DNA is TGCAGCGGAATGGGGCGGGGGAACACCGGGGAGCTGTTTTTT.

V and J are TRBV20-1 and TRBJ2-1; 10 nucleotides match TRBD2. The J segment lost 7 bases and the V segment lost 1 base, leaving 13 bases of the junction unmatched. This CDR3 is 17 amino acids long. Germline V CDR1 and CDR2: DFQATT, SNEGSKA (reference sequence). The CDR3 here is CSARGGTSDYRINEQFF. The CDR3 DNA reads TGCAGTGCTAGAGGAGGGACTAGCGATTACCGAATAAATGAGCAGTTCTTC.

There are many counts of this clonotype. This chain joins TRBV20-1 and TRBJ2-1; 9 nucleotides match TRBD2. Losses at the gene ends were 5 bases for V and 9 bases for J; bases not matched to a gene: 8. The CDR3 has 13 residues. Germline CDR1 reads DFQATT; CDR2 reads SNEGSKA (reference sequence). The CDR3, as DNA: TGCAGTGCTTCATGGGGTAGCGGGAGTGAGCAGTTCTTC. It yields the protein CSASWGSGSEQFF.

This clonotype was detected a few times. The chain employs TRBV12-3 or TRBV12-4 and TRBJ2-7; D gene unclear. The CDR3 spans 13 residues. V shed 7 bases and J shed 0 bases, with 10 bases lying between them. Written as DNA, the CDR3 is TGTGCCAGCACCTTTTCCAGCTCCTACGAGCAGTACTTC. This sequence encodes CASTFSSSYEQYF.

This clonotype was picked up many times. This chain's CDR3 is CSVARTGGRETQYF. CDR3 nucleotide sequence: TGCAGCGTAGCCCGGACAGGGGGCCGAGAGACCCAGTACTTC. The V gene is TRBV29-1, the J gene TRBJ2-5; 11 bases agree with TRBD1. Germline assignment: CDR1 SQVTM and CDR2 ANQGSEA. V gave up 6 bases and J gave up 4 bases; unmatched junction bases: 7. The CDR3 has 14 residues. Based on the CDR3 plus reference TRBV29-1 and TRBJ2-5, the full variable domain is SAVISQKPSRDICQRGTSLTIQCQVDSQVTMMFWYRQQPGQSLTLIATANQGSEATYESGFVIDKFPISRPNLTFSTLTVSNMSPEDSSIYLCSVARTGGRETQYFGPGTRLLVL.

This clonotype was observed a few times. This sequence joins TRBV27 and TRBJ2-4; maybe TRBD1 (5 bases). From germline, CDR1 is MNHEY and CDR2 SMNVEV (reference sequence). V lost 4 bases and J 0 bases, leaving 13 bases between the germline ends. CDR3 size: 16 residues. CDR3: CASSSHQGVAKNIQYF. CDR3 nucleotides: TGTGCCAGCAGTTCACATCAGGGTGTAGCCAAAAACATTCAGTACTTC.

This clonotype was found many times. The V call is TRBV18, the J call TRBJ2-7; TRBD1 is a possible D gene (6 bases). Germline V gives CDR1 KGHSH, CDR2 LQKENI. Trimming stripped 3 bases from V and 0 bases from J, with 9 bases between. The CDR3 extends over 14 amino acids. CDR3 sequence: CASSPQGNSYEQYF. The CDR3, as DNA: TGTGCCAGCTCACCTCAGGGGAACTCCTACGAGCAGTACTTC.

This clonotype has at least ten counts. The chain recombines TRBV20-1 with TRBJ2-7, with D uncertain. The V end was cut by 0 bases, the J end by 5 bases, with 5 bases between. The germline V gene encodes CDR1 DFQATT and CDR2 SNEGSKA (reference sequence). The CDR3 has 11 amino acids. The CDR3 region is CSARDPHEQYF. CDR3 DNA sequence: TGCAGTGCTAGAGATCCCCACGAGCAGTACTTC.

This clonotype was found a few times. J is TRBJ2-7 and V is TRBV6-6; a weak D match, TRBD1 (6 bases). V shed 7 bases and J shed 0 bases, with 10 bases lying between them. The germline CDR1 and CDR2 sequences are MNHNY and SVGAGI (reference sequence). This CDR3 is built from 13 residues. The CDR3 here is CASTDRSSYEQYF. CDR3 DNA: TGTGCCAGCACGGACAGAAGCTCCTACGAGCAGTACTTC.

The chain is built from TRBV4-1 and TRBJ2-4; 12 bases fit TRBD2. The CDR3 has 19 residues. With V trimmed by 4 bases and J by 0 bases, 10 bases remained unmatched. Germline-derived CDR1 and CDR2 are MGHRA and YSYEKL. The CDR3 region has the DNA TGCGCCAGCAGCCCTGGACTAGCGGGACGATTTCTAGCCAAAAACATTCAGTACTTC. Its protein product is CASSPGLAGRFLAKNIQYF.

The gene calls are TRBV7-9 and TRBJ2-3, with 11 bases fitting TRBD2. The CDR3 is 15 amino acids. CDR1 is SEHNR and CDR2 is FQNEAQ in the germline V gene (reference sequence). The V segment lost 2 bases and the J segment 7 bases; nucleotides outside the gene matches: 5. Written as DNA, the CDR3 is TGTGCCAGCAGCTTAATGGGGACTAGCGGAAATACGCAGTATTTT. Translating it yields CASSLMGTSGNTQYF.

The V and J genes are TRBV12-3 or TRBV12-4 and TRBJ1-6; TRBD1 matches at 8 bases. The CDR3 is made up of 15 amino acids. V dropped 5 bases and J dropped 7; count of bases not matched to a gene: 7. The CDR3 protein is CASSRGNRGNSPLHF. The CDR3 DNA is TGTGCCAGCAGTAGGGGAAACAGGGGGAATTCACCCCTCCACTTT.

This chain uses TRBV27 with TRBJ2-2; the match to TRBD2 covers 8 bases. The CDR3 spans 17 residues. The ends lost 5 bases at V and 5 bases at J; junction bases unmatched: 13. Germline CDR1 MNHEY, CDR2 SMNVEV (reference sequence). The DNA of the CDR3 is TGTGCCAGCAGTCGCCGGGGGGGCGTATGGAGAACCGGGGAGCTGTTTTTT. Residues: CASSRRGGVWRTGELFF.

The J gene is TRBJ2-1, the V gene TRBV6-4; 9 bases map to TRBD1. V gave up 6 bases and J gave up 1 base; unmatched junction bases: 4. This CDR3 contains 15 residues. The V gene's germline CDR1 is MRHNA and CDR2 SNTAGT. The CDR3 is CASSMDRGSYNEQFF. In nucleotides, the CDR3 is TGTGCCAGCAGCATGGACAGGGGTTCCTACAATGAGCAGTTCTTC.